The T cell receptor (beta chain) described here comes from a study of read filtering for tumor transcriptome and immune sequencing. Across the study: Patients were approximately 17 male and some 15 female, mean age about 65 years, range roughly 45 to 85.

Ten or more counts support this clonotype. Its cognate antigen is unknown. From roughly 0.4 ug of RNA, a library with molecular barcoded alpha/delta and beta/gamma adaptors was made. A single record per CDR3 protein comes from TCRdb applying MiXCR to the reads. Among 40,000 to 55,000 distinct CDR3 sequences listed, roughly 20% were seen once. Study-wide results and limits: RNA-seq captured clonotypes less deeply and reliably than IR-seq. Correlation between methods rose after single-read clonotypes were removed.

The germline V gene has CDR1 SGHTA and CDR2 FQGNSA. The CDR3 is made up of 11 amino acids. Trimming took off 2 bases at V and 5 bases at J, with 3 bases between the two ends. This chain uses TRBV7-2 with TRBJ1-1; no clear D gene. The sequence derives from a donor at least 40 years old with multiple myeloma. The sample consisted of a population of CD138-negative cells sorted from bone marrow. In nucleotides, the CDR3 is TGTGCCAGCAGCTTAAGGACTGAAGCTTTCTTT. This translates into CASSLRTEAFF.